The rows below give T cell receptor beta chains drawn from one sample of a study of T cell repertoires in cytomegalovirus infection. Using its own MiXCR run on the reads, TCRdb lists one record per CDR3 protein. The data show around 100,000 distinct CDR3 sequences, 16% seen once. Sequences were obtained from PBMCs. The origin of the receptors is a human donor in good health (CMV status not recorded). Some clones in this sample may be carry-over from other donors' samples. The conserved cysteine and the conserved F or W are not part of the CDR3 here. Each record gives: CDR3 protein, CDR3 length, V gene, J gene.

ASSEIYVGLAGTYEQY,16,TRBV12-3/TRBV12-4,TRBJ2-7
ASSPVIHQPQH,11,TRBV7-2,TRBJ1-5
ASSYALEQY,9,TRBV6-2/TRBV6-3,TRBJ2-7
ASSPGTDSLSQH,12,TRBV7-2,TRBJ1-5
ASSIRSSDGYT,11,TRBV19,TRBJ1-2
ASSPGKRADDDGYT,14,TRBV7-9,TRBJ1-2
ASSPRTSGGAGETQY,15,TRBV11-2,TRBJ2-5
ASSLGRNTDTQY,12,TRBV7-8,TRBJ2-3
AISESRGFQKAF,12,TRBV10-3,TRBJ1-1
ASSYSGVAGANVLA,14,TRBV6-2/TRBV6-3,TRBJ2-6
ACSLVSRALPYEQY,14,TRBV7-2,TRBJ2-7
ASSPRGGLYEQY,12,TRBV2,TRBJ2-7
ASSLYKNTEAF,11,TRBV5-4,TRBJ1-1
ASSWTAHFTYEQY,13,TRBV5-6,TRBJ2-7
ASSLVRSLGRGSYGYT,16,TRBV7-2,TRBJ1-2
ASSSGQGNEQF,11,TRBV7-7,TRBJ2-1
ASSQGLGEKLF,11,TRBV5-6,TRBJ1-4
AVNRMGLQEAF,11,TRBV2,TRBJ1-1
ASSQGSRPEAF,11,TRBV3-1,TRBJ1-1
ASRQDLTLVAGANVLT,16,TRBV4-2,TRBJ2-6
ASSQTLAGGQETQY,14,TRBV13,TRBJ2-5
ASSSDRGPYGYT,12,TRBV7-2,TRBJ1-2
ASSLGSRENSPLH,13,TRBV27,TRBJ1-6
ASSTDSGGELF,11,TRBV7-3,TRBJ2-2
ASFRGRAF,8,TRBV6-2/TRBV6-3,TRBJ1-1
ASSSSVRTEAF,11,TRBV7-6,TRBJ1-1